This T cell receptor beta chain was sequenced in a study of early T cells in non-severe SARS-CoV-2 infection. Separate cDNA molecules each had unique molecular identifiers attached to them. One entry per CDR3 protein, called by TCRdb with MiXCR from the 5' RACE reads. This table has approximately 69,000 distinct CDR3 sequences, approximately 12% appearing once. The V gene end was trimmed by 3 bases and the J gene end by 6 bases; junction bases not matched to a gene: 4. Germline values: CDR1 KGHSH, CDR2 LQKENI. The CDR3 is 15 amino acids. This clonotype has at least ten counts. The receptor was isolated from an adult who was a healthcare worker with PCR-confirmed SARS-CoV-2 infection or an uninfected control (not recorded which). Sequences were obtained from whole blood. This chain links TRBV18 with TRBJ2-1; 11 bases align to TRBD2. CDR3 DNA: TGTGCCAGCTCACCGATGGGACTAGCGGCCAATGAGCAGTTCTTC. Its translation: CASSPMGLAANEQFF. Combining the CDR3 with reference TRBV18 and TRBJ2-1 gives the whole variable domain NAGVMQNPRHLVRRRGQEARLRCSPMKGHSHVYWYRQLPEEGLKFMVYLQKENIIDESGMPKERFSAEFPKEGPSILRIQQVVRGDSAAYFCASSPMGLAANEQFFGPGTRLTVL.